This T cell receptor (beta chain) was captured in a study of regulatory T cells in long-lasting Graves disease. Regarding time point: newly diagnosed GD, antithyroid drugs for less than 3 months. PBMCs provided the RNA from which the TCR library was made. Sequencing libraries for TCR beta were prepared with iRepertoire HTBI primers and Arm-PCR of CDR3 regions. MiXCR, run by TCRdb on the multiplex PCR reads, gives a single entry per CDR3 protein. The sample consists of hundreds of thousands of distinct CDR3 sequences, 15% to 20% of them appearing once. Per germline, CDR1 SEHNR and CDR2 FQNEAQ (reference sequence). CDR3 length equals 15 residues. With 5 bases removed from V and 2 bases from J, the gap between germline ends came to 15 bases. This sample was also put to use in a study of T cells in Graves' hyperthyroidism and ophthalmopathy. From that paper: Most expanded thyroid clonotypes above 0.001 also appeared in blood. The authors' 13 V-J model separated ophthalmopathy from stable hyperthyroidism.

Sequences were derived from peripheral blood mononuclear cells (PBMCs), sampled at new diagnosis, from a patient treated with antithyroid drugs. The chain uses TRBV7-9 and TRBJ2-5; the D gene is possibly TRBD2 (6 bases). This receptor was obtained from a woman between 25 and 40 years old with Graves disease. The DNA of the CDR3 is TGTGCCAGCAGCCTCGGAGGGCATGTTCAAGAGACCCAGTACTTC. This translates into CASSLGGHVQETQYF.